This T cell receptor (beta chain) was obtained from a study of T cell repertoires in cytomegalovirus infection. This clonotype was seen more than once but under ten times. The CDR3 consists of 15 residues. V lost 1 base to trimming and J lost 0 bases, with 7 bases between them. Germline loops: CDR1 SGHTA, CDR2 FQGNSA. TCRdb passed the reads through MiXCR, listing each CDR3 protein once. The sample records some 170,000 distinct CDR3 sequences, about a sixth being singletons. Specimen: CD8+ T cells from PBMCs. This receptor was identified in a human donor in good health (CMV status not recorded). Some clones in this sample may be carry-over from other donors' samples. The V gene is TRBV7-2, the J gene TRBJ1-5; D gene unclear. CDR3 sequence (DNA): TGTGCCAGCAGCTTAGATAGGGTTAGCAATCAGCCCCAGCATTTT. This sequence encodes CASSLDRVSNQPQHF.